This TCR beta chain was captured by sequencing in a study of OX40 agonist ivuxolimab in advanced cancers. Study in general: Eligibility rules accepted prior anti-PD-1, anti-PD-L1 or anti-CTLA-4 therapy, and roughly 40% had some. Study-wide results and limits: Nonresponders included some who also had low normalized T-cell clonal expansion. Blood T cells, both CD4+ and CD8+, expanded clonally by week 6 at 0.1 to 3.0 mg/kg.

Autoimmune disease history or systemic immunosuppression led to patients being barred. Repertoires were generated with immunoSEQ multiplex PCR, while TCRdb's copy carries only in-frame clones and drops some. The sample consists of about 79,000 clones, 88% of them appearing once. Notes on this clone: Antigen unknown.

The TCR comes from an adult with an advanced solid tumor such as melanoma, head and neck, liver or kidney cancer. The sample here was CD4+ or CD8+ T cells sorted from blood, taken in a trial of the OX40 agonist ivuxolimab.

CDR3 DNA: TGCGCCAGCAGCCAAGATGGGGATAGCGGGAAACGGCAGTACTTC. This translates into CASSQDGDSGKRQYF. This rearrangement joins TRBV4-1 to TRBJ2-7; TRBD2 matches 8 bases. The CDR3 extends over 15 amino acids. V lost 0 bases to trimming and J lost 9 bases; unmatched junction nucleotides: 10. Germline CDR1 is MGHRA and CDR2 is YSYEKL.